One and the same sample provided the 9 T cell receptor beta chains below, sequenced in a study of cytomegalovirus exposure and HLA in healthy donors. Sequencing used immunoSEQ multiplex PCR; TCRdb keeps in-frame clones, though not all of them. The table includes 60,000 to 90,000 clones, just under 85% detected once. Sequences were obtained from PBMCs. These TCRs come from a man younger than 45 in good health and CMV-seronegative.

This clone was recorded only once. This chain joins TRBV11-2 and TRBJ2-1; TRBD2 aligns across 8 bases. This CDR3 has 15 residues. Trimming took 0 bases from V and 8 from J; bases not matched to a gene: 6. CDR1 and CDR2 (germline): SGHAT, FQNNGV. The chain's CDR3 is CASSLDGRGSDEQFF. CDR3 nucleotides: TGTGCCAGCAGCTTAGACGGGAGGGGGTCCGATGAGCAGTTCTTC. The variable domain in full, with the rest retrieved from reference TRBV11-2 and TRBJ2-1, is EAGVAQSPRYKIIEKRQSVAFWCNPISGHATLYWYQQILGQGPKLLIQFQNNGVVDDSQLPKDRFSAERLKGVDSTLKIQPAKLEDSAVYLCASSLDGRGSDEQFFGPGTRLTVL.

The chain carries TRBV19 and TRBJ1-4, with 11 bases fitting TRBD1. With V trimmed by 9 bases and J by 7 bases, 10 bases remained unmatched. CDR3 length: 15 amino acids. Germline V gene data show CDR1 as LNHDA and CDR2 as SQIVND (reference sequence). The CDR3 is CAREDRGRRSEKLFF. CDR3 sequence (DNA): TGTGCCAGGGAGGACAGGGGGCGTCGGAGTGAAAAACTGTTTTTT.

The CDR3 spells CASTDSDPRETEAFF. CDR3 coding DNA: TGTGCCAGTACCGATTCCGACCCTAGAGAAACTGAAGCTTTCTTT. The chain combines TRBV19 with TRBJ1-1; D remains unclear. Germline V gives CDR1 LNHDA, CDR2 SQIVND (reference sequence). Trimming cost V 7 bases and J 5 bases, with 20 bases left between them. This CDR3 has 15 residues.

The rearrangement uses TRBV5-4 and TRBJ2-5; 7 nucleotides align to TRBD1. V lost 2 bases, J lost 2 bases, and 3 bases stayed unmatched. The CDR3 totals 14 residues. The germline gives CDR1 SGHNT, CDR2 YYREEE (reference sequence). CDR3 nucleotides: TGTGCCAGCAGCTTACCACAGGGGCAAGAGACCCAGTACTTC. Its protein is CASSLPQGQETQYF. Full variable domain (outside the CDR3, taken from reference TRBV5-4 and TRBJ2-5): ETGVTQSPTHLIKTRGQQVTLRCSSQSGHNTVSWYQQALGQGPQFIFQYYREEENGRGNFPPRFSGLQFPNYSSELNVNALELDDSALYLCASSLPQGQETQYFGPGTRLLVL.

The chain carries TRBV28 and TRBJ2-7; no reliable D call. This CDR3 comprises 11 residues. V lost 4 bases to trimming and J lost 3 bases, with 4 bases between them. Germline V gives CDR1 MDHEN, CDR2 SYDVKM. CDR3 sequence: CASSSNYEQYF. The CDR3 DNA reads as TGTGCCAGCAGTTCCAACTACGAGCAGTACTTC. The variable domain in full, completed from reference TRBV28 and TRBJ2-7, reads DVKVTQSSRYLVKRTGEKVFLECVQDMDHENMFWYRQDPGLGLRLIYFSYDVKMKEKGDIPEGYSVSREKKERFSLILESASTNQTSMYLCASSSNYEQYFGPGTRLTVT.

The V and J genes are TRBV27 and TRBJ2-1, with 8 bases that match TRBD2. The V segment lost 6 bases and the J segment 8 bases; nucleotides outside the gene matches: 15. CDR1 is MNHEY, CDR2 SMNVEV, per germline (reference sequence). There are 16 residues in the CDR3. CDR3 sequence: CASSPQQAGASDEQFF. CDR3 bases: TGTGCCAGCAGCCCTCAACAAGCGGGAGCTAGTGATGAGCAGTTCTTC.

The chain is built from TRBV9 and TRBJ1-1; D possibly corresponds to TRBD1 (6 bases). The germline V gene has CDR1 SGDLS and CDR2 YYNGEE. V gave up 4 bases and J gave up 0 bases, with 19 bases separating them. The CDR3 has 17 residues. CDR3 sequence: CASSKTAGRGMNTEAFF. CDR3 nucleotide sequence: TGTGCCAGCAGCAAGACTGCAGGGAGGGGGATGAACACTGAAGCTTTCTTT.

This clone showed up just a few times. The gene calls are TRBV19 and TRBJ2-7; tentative D call: TRBD2 (6 bases). The germline V gene encodes CDR1 LNHDA and CDR2 SQIVND (reference sequence). V gave up 9 bases and J gave up 2 bases, with 23 bases separating them. There are 16 residues in the CDR3. The CDR3 DNA is TGTGCCAGCGCCCTTAATGGTGCACGGAGGGCCTACGAGCAGTACTTC. Amino acid sequence: CASALNGARRAYEQYF.

This sequence joins TRBV28 and TRBJ1-2; no firm D call. V gave up 0 bases and J gave up 1 base, with 6 bases separating them. The CDR3 consists of 14 residues. The V gene's germline CDR1 is MDHEN and CDR2 SYDVKM. The CDR3 DNA sequence: TGTGCCAGCAGTTTATGGGCGGGTAACTATGGCTACACCTTC. Amino acids: CASSLWAGNYGYTF.